The 16 T cell receptor beta chains below come from one sample, sequenced in a study of neurological immune-mediated disorders (dated by TCRdb to between 2018 and 2021). The library came from 5' RACE. TCRdb names Illumina HiSeq 2500 as the instrument used. TCRdb reran the public reads through fastp at Q25 and MiXCR, keeping productive beta chains. Each entry is one CDR3 protein sequence, shown with its most common DNA and genes. The sample table holds some 27,000 distinct CDR3 sequences, of which around 25% were seen once. 25% to 30% of the sample rests with the top ten. Sequenced sample: CD4+ T cells from blood. These receptors were taken from a man aged 45-65 years with HTLV-1-associated myelopathy (HAM/TSP).

This clonotype has a single count. This may be a read error, as it is one base from a much larger clone. The gene calls are TRBV24-1 and TRBJ2-1; 8 bases align to TRBD1. Germline V gives CDR1 KGHDR, CDR2 SFDVKD. The ends lost 4 bases at V and 7 bases at J; junction bases unmatched: 8. The CDR3 consists of 15 residues. CDR3 DNA sequence: TGTGCCACCAGTGACATTCAGACAGGGGTGAATGAGCAGTTCTTC. This translates into CATSDIQTGVNEQFF.

This clonotype was seen at least ten times. CDR3 DNA sequence: TGTGCCAGCAGCTTCTCAATGGCAGGCTCTGGAAACACCATATATTTT. The encoded protein is CASSFSMAGSGNTIYF. The chain recombines TRBV5-6 with TRBJ1-3; D is unclear. CDR1 SGHDT and CDR2 YYEEEE come from the germline V gene. This CDR3 contains 16 residues. V was trimmed by 2 bases and J by 0 bases, leaving 12 bases between them.

Ten or more counts support this clonotype. V is TRBV13 and J is TRBJ1-3; D remains unclear. Germline V gene sequence: CDR1 PRHDT, CDR2 FYEKMQ (reference sequence). This CDR3 has 16 residues. V dropped 2 bases and J dropped 0 bases, with 11 bases sitting between them. The CDR3 nucleotides are TGTGCCAGCAGCTTACTACCGGCTACCTCTGGAAACACCATATATTTT. As protein: CASSLLPATSGNTIYF.

This clonotype was seen repeatedly, ten times or more. V and J are TRBV20-1 and TRBJ1-6; TRBD1 matches 7 bases. Germline V gene lookup returns CDR1 DFQATT and CDR2 SNEGSKA (reference sequence). The CDR3 sequence is 16 residues long. V gave up 1 base and J gave up 3 bases; unmatched junction bases: 6. CDR3 sequence reads: CSARGGGTVYNSPLHF. CDR3 nucleotides: TGCAGTGCTAGAGGAGGGGGGACAGTCTATAATTCACCCCTCCACTTT.

The chain carries TRBV7-3 and TRBJ1-2; D is unresolved. The CDR3 is 13 amino acids. CDR1 and CDR2 (germline): SGHTA, FQGTGA. Trimming left V 2 bases short and J 14 bases short, with 18 bases between. The CDR3 region has the DNA TGTGCCAGCAGCTTAGCGTTATCGGCAGCTCCGACCTTC. Translating it yields CASSLALSAAPTF.

The chain carries TRBV5-1 and TRBJ1-1, with D possibly matching TRBD1 (5 bases). CDR1 and CDR2 from the germline V gene are SGHRS and YFSETQ. Trimming shortened V by 3 bases and J by 0 bases, and 12 bases separated the two germline ends. This CDR3 contains 15 residues. CDR3 protein: CASSSGAGLNTEAFF. CDR3 DNA: TGCGCCAGCAGCTCTGGCGCAGGGTTGAACACTGAAGCTTTCTTT.

This chain uses TRBV5-5 with TRBJ2-2; D may be TRBD2 (5 bases). V was cut by 0 bases and J by 0 bases, with 12 bases left in between. The CDR3 consists of 17 residues. Per germline, CDR1 SGHKS and CDR2 YYEKEE (reference sequence). In DNA, the CDR3 is TGTGCCAGCAGCTTGGATCGGGGAAAAGCGAACACCGGGGAGCTGTTTTTT. This encodes CASSLDRGKANTGELFF.

The chain employs TRBV7-2 and TRBJ1-4; D is perhaps TRBD1 (6 bases). There are 14 residues in the CDR3. Germline CDR1 is SGHTA and CDR2 is FQGNSA. Between the trimmed V and J ends, which lost 6 bases and 8 bases, there was a span of 16 bases. The CDR3 reads CASSQTGQGEKLFF. CDR3 in DNA: TGTGCCAGCAGTCAAACAGGGCAGGGAGAAAAACTGTTTTTT.

This clonotype occurred many times. This CDR3 reads CSASRDRGYEQYF. The CDR3 region has the DNA TGCAGTGCTAGTCGGGACAGGGGCTACGAGCAGTACTTC. The V call is TRBV20-1, the J call TRBJ2-7, with 10 bases identical to TRBD1. Germline trimming cut 3 bases from V and 3 bases from J; bases unmatched to any gene: 2. CDR3 size: 13 residues. Germline-derived CDR1 and CDR2 are DFQATT and SNEGSKA (reference sequence).

Ten or more counts support this clonotype. V gene TRBV12-3 or TRBV12-4 combines with J gene TRBJ1-1, with 10 nucleotides matching TRBD1. This CDR3 is built from 14 residues. Trimming took 1 base from V and 4 from J; bases not matched to a gene: 0. CDR3 protein: CASSLGTGGTEAFF. The CDR3 DNA reads TGTGCCAGCAGTTTAGGGACAGGGGGCACTGAAGCTTTCTTT.

This clonotype has at least ten counts. This chain connects TRBV3-1 to TRBJ1-2; D remains ambiguous. There are 16 residues in the CDR3. Per germline, CDR1 LGHDT and CDR2 YNNKEL (reference sequence). V was clipped by 0 bases and J by 4 bases, with 15 bases between them. The CDR3 is CASSQEWSRGRYGYTF. As DNA, the CDR3 is TGTGCCAGCAGCCAAGAATGGTCACGGGGTCGCTATGGCTACACCTTC.

In its sample, this clonotype was seen many times. V gene TRBV6-5 combines with J gene TRBJ2-2, with D uncertain. Germline CDR1 and CDR2: MNHEY and SVGAGI. CDR3 length: 14 amino acids. V gave up 0 bases and J gave up 7 bases, with 9 bases separating them. CDR3: CASSYSTTNGELFF. The CDR3 DNA sequence: TGTGCCAGCAGTTACTCGACGACAAACGGGGAGCTGTTTTTT.

This clonotype has ten or more counts. The chain recombines TRBV5-1 with TRBJ1-6; TRBD1 is a possible D gene (5 bases). This CDR3 spans 16 amino acids. Trimming removed 4 bases from V and 4 bases from J, with 15 bases in between. CDR1 is SGHRS, CDR2 YFSETQ, per germline. The chain's CDR3 is CASSQQGRGYNSPLHF. The CDR3 DNA is TGCGCCAGCAGCCAGCAGGGAAGAGGGTATAATTCACCCCTCCACTTT.

This clonotype was observed at least ten times. The chain couples TRBV12-3 or TRBV12-4 to TRBJ1-1; D is unresolved. CDR3 size: 14 residues. V lost 7 bases to trimming and J lost 4 bases, with 16 bases between them. The CDR3 is CASTPGFEGTEAFF. DNA for the CDR3: TGTGCCAGCACCCCGGGATTTGAGGGCACTGAAGCTTTCTTT.

As concerns this clonotype: It may be a read error: a sequence one base away is much more abundant. The chain joins TRBV7-2 to TRBJ2-7; D remains unclear. The CDR3 loop spans 11 amino acids. CDR1 and CDR2 from the germline V gene are SGHTA and FQGNSA. The CDR3 region is CDSSSPGEQYF. The CDR3 coding sequence is TGTGACAGCAGCTCCCCCGGCGAGCAGTACTTC.

The sample holds many counts of this clonotype. J is TRBJ2-2 and V is TRBV20-1; 12 bases fit TRBD2. This CDR3 has 15 residues. V gave up 6 bases and J gave up 5 bases; unmatched junction bases: 7. Germline V gene data show CDR1 as DFQATT and CDR2 as SNEGSKA (reference sequence). In nucleotides, the CDR3 is TGCAGTGCCAGACTAGCGGGAGTAGGAACCGGGGAGCTGTTTTTT. Its protein product is CSARLAGVGTGELFF.